This entry describes one TCR beta chain. As processed by the authors: Nucleated cell number was recorded as an estimate derived from reference gene primer amplification. The table came from immunoSEQ multiplex PCR; TCRdb's copy has only in-frame clones and leaves some out. That table furnishes V, J and clone size, whereas the DNA furnished D and trimming. The data contain 30,000 to 50,000 clones, 70% to 90% of them singletons. V shed 3 bases and J shed 9 bases, with 17 bases lying between them. Germline loops: CDR1 KGHSH, CDR2 LQKENI. This CDR3 contains 14 residues. The sample comes from a study of blood T cell repertoires in COVID-19. Study-level information: Samples of COVID-19 (acute and convalescent) were obtained from the United States, Italy and Spain. In each case, the material was cDNA or gDNA derived from T cells, B-cell-depleted T cells, or PBMCs.

The sample taken for sequencing was peripheral blood. This TCR was recovered from a human donor in a cohort sampled during active COVID-19. The chain is built from TRBV18 and TRBJ1-2; D possibly corresponds to TRBD1 (5 bases). The CDR3: CASSPAAGESSYTF. The CDR3 DNA follows: TGTGCCAGCTCACCCGCCGCGGGGGAAAGTAGCTACACCTTC. Variable domain in full (rest from reference TRBV18 and TRBJ1-2): NAGVMQNPRHLVRRRGQEARLRCSPMKGHSHVYWYRQLPEEGLKFMVYLQKENIIDESGMPKERFSAEFPKEGPSILRIQQVVRGDSAAYFCASSPAAGESSYTFGSGTRLTVV.